This TCR beta chain was found in a study of blood T cell repertoires in COVID-19 (dated by TCRdb to about 2020). About the full investigation: Collaborator samples came from the United States, Italy and Spain and covered acute and convalescent phases of COVID-19. Deeply sampled blood TCRbeta repertoires from subjects exposed to, actively infected with, or recovered from COVID-19 were included in the dataset. The sample metadata nearly always contained a de-identified subject ID, COVID-19 status, age in years and sex. A freely available public database, intended as a resource for researchers studying the immune response to SARS-CoV-2, is where the repertoires were released. Samples were obtained from the ongoing ImmuneRACE study (first 160 participants) and from about 1,300 subjects provided by 6 global collaborators. The prospective study material was composed of cDNA or gDNA derived from T cells, B-cell-depleted T cells, or PBMCs. Where available, HLA class I and class II types were taken from metadata supplied by the sample provider and were not determined by assay-based typing.

Counted from cysteine to phenylalanine, this CDR3 has 15 amino acids. Left in the record is the CDR3 DNA by itself, 45 bases read in frame from the first base. The germline V gene specifies MDHEN as CDR1 and SYDVKM as CDR2. The germline ends are 14 bases apart after V is trimmed by 5 bases and J by 1 base. TCRbeta CDR3 regions were amplified from genomic DNA using the immunoSEQ Assay, a bias-controlled multiplex PCR. In the original analysis: Within the assay, amplification of reference gene primers was used to estimate how many nucleated cells each sample contained. To quantify the absolute abundance of each unique TCRbeta CDR3 rearrangement, sequence reads were collapsed and filtered. For each sample, productive Simpson clonality was calculated as the square root of Simpson's diversity index over productive rearrangements. TCRdb provides this immuneACCESS table in a form limited to in-frame rearrangements. Some clones are lacking; in checked studies, under half of them reflect an unresolved V gene, and why the rest are absent is not known. V and J calls and clone size are as listed in that table; D and trimming were resolved from the DNA. Present in this sample are 150,000 to 200,000 clones, almost 85% of which were seen just once. The ten largest clonotypes hold 8% to 13% of the sample.

To note about this clone: This receptor's antigen is unknown. No qualities accompany the bases; no much larger clone lies one base away.

Participants in the prospective study were enrolled through a virtual design, were aged roughly 18 to 100 years, and lived in roughly 24 United States geographic areas. In the prospective study, cohorts were assigned on the basis of participant-reported clinical history obtained from a screening survey and a study questionnaire. Recovered participants in ImmuneRACE Cohort 3 were defined as having two consecutive negative NP/OP PCR tests, clearance from a healthcare professional, or resolution of symptoms. Each participant in the prospective study had whole blood, serum and a nasopharyngeal or oropharyngeal swab collected by mobile phlebotomists. Additional blood draws and questionnaires over an approximately 2-month period could optionally be provided by prospective study participants. Before DNA extraction, prospective study blood samples were shipped either frozen or at room temperature. General study outcomes and caveats: The quantity of clinical and demographic metadata differed by source and by participant and was supplied without curation.

The sequence was collected from a man between 45 and 60 years old who had recovered from COVID-19. Sequencing used PBMCs or T cells enriched from blood (not recorded which). The rearrangement joined TRBV28 to TRBJ1-1, with TRBD1 perhaps the D gene, on 6 matching bases. The DNA reads TGTGCCAGCAGTCCACCGAGGGGACAGAACACTGAAGCTTTCTTT. It translates to CASSPPRGQNTEAFF.